This passage covers 13 T cell receptor beta chains from one sample sequenced in a study of T cell clonotyping in hematopoietic cell transplantation. Here immunoSEQ multiplex PCR was the method, and the copy in TCRdb shows in-frame clones only, minus some. The repertoire holds around 4,200 clones, with roughly 70% as singletons. Sequenced material: PBMCs, taken 100 days after allogeneic stem cell transplant. Every receptor here comes from a male patient aged 55 to 69 who had an allogeneic stem cell transplant, so the T cells may come from the graft donor. Some clones in this sample may be carry-over from other donors' samples.

The chain links TRBV28 to TRBJ2-7, with 8 nucleotides matching TRBD1. V was pared by 11 bases and J by 2 bases, with 5 bases of the junction left unmatched. The CDR3 spans 12 residues. Germline V lookup: CDR1 MDHEN, CDR2 SYDVKM. In nucleotides, the CDR3 is TGTGCCTCAGGACAGGGTCCCTACGAGCAGTACTTC. Its translation is CASGQGPYEQYF.

The chain employs TRBV10-3 and TRBJ2-5; possible D gene TRBD1, 6 bases. From germline, CDR1 is ENHRY and CDR2 SYGVKD. CDR3 length: 13 amino acids. V was clipped by 5 bases and J by 3 bases, with 10 bases between them. The CDR3 here is CAISPRTEETQYF. CDR3 coding DNA: TGTGCCATCAGTCCGAGGACAGAAGAGACCCAGTACTTC.

This chain uses TRBV30 with TRBJ1-5, with 8 positions matching TRBD1. Trimming took 2 bases from V and 7 from J; bases not matched to a gene: 7. Germline V gene lookup returns CDR1 GTSNPN and CDR2 SVGIG (reference sequence). The CDR3 has 14 residues. In nucleotides, the CDR3 is TGTGCCTGGAGTCCCGGACAGGGAGGCCAGCCCCAGCATTTT. Translated: CAWSPGQGGQPQHF.

The chain combines TRBV28 with TRBJ2-7, with D perhaps matching TRBD2 (5 bases). Germline loops: CDR1 MDHEN, CDR2 SYDVKM. Trimming left V 2 bases short and J 4 bases short, with 6 bases between. CDR3 length: 12 amino acids. The CDR3 nucleotides read TGTGCCAGCAGTTTAGGGAGATACGAGCAGTACTTC. Protein: CASSLGRYEQYF.

The chain is built from TRBV4-2 and TRBJ2-7; D perhaps matches TRBD2 (6 bases). The CDR3 consists of 14 residues. Per germline, CDR1 LGHNA and CDR2 YNFKEQ. V lost 2 bases and J 4 bases, leaving 12 bases between the germline ends. CDR3 residues: CASSQTGVVYEQYF. In nucleotides, the CDR3 is TGTGCCAGCAGCCAAACGGGAGTTGTATACGAGCAGTACTTC.

This chain links TRBV4-3 with TRBJ2-6; D is unclear. The CDR3 covers 16 residues. V was pared by 0 bases and J by 3 bases, with 9 bases between. Germline values: CDR1 LGHNA, CDR2 YSLEER. The CDR3: CASSQDSVYGANVLTF. CDR3 sequence (DNA): TGCGCCAGCAGCCAAGATTCGGTTTATGGGGCCAACGTCCTGACTTTC.

The rearrangement uses TRBV27 and TRBJ2-5, with a tentative D call TRBD1 (7 bases). Trimming took off 6 bases at V and 5 bases at J, with 16 bases between the two ends. The CDR3 consists of 14 residues. CDR1 MNHEY and CDR2 SMNVEV come from the germline V gene (reference sequence). The CDR3 sequence is CASSHSRGRETQYF. In DNA form, the CDR3 reads TGTGCCAGCAGCCACAGCAGGGGGAGGGAGACCCAGTACTTC.

The chain links TRBV7-9 to TRBJ2-7; possibly TRBD1 or TRBD2 for D (5 bases each). CDR3 length: 15 residues. V was pared by 4 bases and J by 0 bases, with 13 bases between. Germline loops: CDR1 SEHNR, CDR2 FQNEAQ (reference sequence). The CDR3, as DNA: TGTGCCAGCAGCTATGAGAGGGGCCGCTCCTACGAGCAGTACTTC. Translation gives CASSYERGRSYEQYF.

This chain connects TRBV10-3 to TRBJ2-7; D remains ambiguous. The V and J ends lost 4 bases and 5 bases respectively, with 6 bases between them. Germline values: CDR1 ENHRY, CDR2 SYGVKD. The CDR3 has 11 amino acids. The CDR3 DNA reads as TGTGCCATCAGTGTTCAGAACGAGCAGTACTTC. It translates to CAISVQNEQYF.

This sequence joins TRBV6-5 and TRBJ1-2; D is unresolved. This CDR3 region has 14 residues. V lost 2 bases, J lost 8 bases, and 15 bases lay in between. Germline values: CDR1 MNHEY, CDR2 SVGAGI. CDR3 sequence (DNA): TGTGCCAGCAGTTACCGTGAACCCGAGGGAGGCTACACCTTC. Its translation is CASSYREPEGGYTF.

The chain carries TRBV28 and TRBJ2-7, with unresolved D. V lost 3 bases, J lost 4 bases, and 7 bases lay in between. Germline V gene data show CDR1 as MDHEN and CDR2 as SYDVKM. This CDR3 contains 12 residues. The CDR3 DNA sequence: TGTGCCAGCAGTTTTGGTCGGTACGAGCAGTACTTC. Its translation: CASSFGRYEQYF.

The chain employs TRBV4-1 and TRBJ2-7; the match to TRBD1 covers 7 bases. Germline assignment: CDR1 MGHRA and CDR2 YSYEKL. This CDR3 has 16 amino acids. J gave up 1 base and V 1 base, and 7 bases lay outside the gene matches. The CDR3 nucleotides read TGCGCCAGCAGCCAAGGGGACAGTCCTTTTTCCTACGAGCAGTACTTC. Its translation: CASSQGDSPFSYEQYF.

CDR3 protein: CASYDLRVPGSPLHF. CDR3 DNA sequence: TGTGCCAGCTACGATCTCAGGGTCCCGGGTTCACCCCTCCACTTT. This chain links TRBV5-6 with TRBJ1-6, with a weak D call TRBD1 (5 bases). CDR3 length equals 15 residues. The ends were cut back, 7 bases at V and 9 bases at J, with 20 bases in the middle. The V gene's germline CDR1 is SGHDT and CDR2 YYEEEE.